Listed here is a single T cell receptor (beta chain). Its antigen is still unknown. This sample was taken from a study of identical twins. Points from the study as a whole: Findings depended on cross-sectional statistics rather than tracking the same donors. Clonotypes of the beta chain that were abundant in cord blood carried fewer insertions (memory repertoires showed none). Invariant cells of the MAIT and iNKT types might have partly distorted the zero-insertion analyses.

A single record per CDR3 protein comes from TCRdb applying MiXCR to the 5' RACE reads. This table holds 350,000 to 500,000 distinct CDR3 sequences, 15% to 20% found once. V was clipped by 5 bases and J by 5 bases; unmatched bases: 10. The germline V gene has CDR1 SGHTA and CDR2 FQGNSA. The CDR3 is made up of 15 amino acids. Input material: naive T cells sorted from blood. The source is a man aged 50 to 59 in good health. V usage is TRBV7-2 and J usage is TRBJ1-1; 8 positions match TRBD1. CDR3 nucleotide sequence: TGTGCCAGCAGCCGTGGCCGGACAGGGTGGACTGAAGCTTTCTTT. Amino acid sequence: CASSRGRTGWTEAFF. The entire variable domain, with the rest obtained from reference TRBV7-2 and TRBJ1-1, is as follows: GAGVSQSPSNKVTEKGKDVELRCDPISGHTALYWYRQSLGQGLEFLIYFQGNSAPDKSGLPSDRFSAERTGGSVSTLTIQRTQQEDSAVYLCASSRGRTGWTEAFFGQGTRLTVV.